A selection of T cell receptor beta chains follows, all from one sample in a study of blood T cell repertoires in COVID-19. Clones were sequenced by immunoSEQ multiplex PCR, and TCRdb holds only the in-frame ones, with some missing. Counted here are tens of thousands of clones, 90% occurring once; the ten biggest clones make up less than 30%. The specimen sequenced was peripheral blood. The receptor source for this set is a man in his sixties with active or convalescent COVID-19. CDR3s leave out the opening cysteine and the closing phenylalanine or tryptophan. Each record gives: clone size, J gene, V gene, CDR3 protein. The listing skips clone size in some rows; elsewhere it reads once, few, many or a size class.

-,TRBJ2-7,TRBV7-9,ASSSQGYEQY
few,TRBJ2-5,TRBV4-1,ASSQGLSGLAGSGETQY
-,TRBJ2-2,TRBV14,ASSLRRISGAGELF
-,TRBJ2-1,TRBV7-2,ASSFGGRYNEQF
-,TRBJ1-5,TRBV5-1,ASSVGGGNQPQH
-,TRBJ2-2,TRBV5-1,ASSFSQGAVGELF
-,TRBJ2-7,TRBV7-2,ASSFGGRYEQY
-,TRBJ2-7,TRBV11-1,ASSLGVTKVFHEQY
-,TRBJ2-3,TRBV19,ASTRAGLADTQY
-,TRBJ1-5,TRBV19,ASSTQQGWVH
-,TRBJ1-1,TRBV7-3,ASSRGSTNTEAF
-,TRBJ2-1,TRBV6-5,ANPSARSYNEQF
-,TRBJ2-7,TRBV28,ASRTPGDYEQY
-,TRBJ2-7,TRBV6-5,ASSPKATGGHEQY
-,TRBJ1-3,TRBV6-1,ASSEKGTGSGNTIY
-,TRBJ2-1,TRBV19,ASSDWLDPPFTNEQF
-,TRBJ2-3,TRBV28,ASSEQGAGWDSTDTQY
-,TRBJ1-5,TRBV19,ASSMGQGGQPQH
-,TRBJ1-5,TRBV28,ASSPEQGGNQPQH
-,TRBJ1-1,TRBV6-5,ASSKQGPLNTEAF
-,TRBJ2-2,TRBV27,ASSYRTPGGTGELF
-,TRBJ2-2,TRBV2,ASSETGPNTGELF
-,TRBJ1-5,TRBV19,ASTSVSNQPQH
-,TRBJ2-5,TRBV2,ASNWQQSSSGSGETQY
-,TRBJ1-2,TRBV6-1,ASSEGGGYGYT
few,TRBJ1-3,TRBV2,ASRYGQGGGNTIY
-,TRBJ2-5,TRBV7-9,ASSPRLAGGLQETQY
-,TRBJ2-3,TRBV5-1,ASSSSSETSGMTDTQY
-,TRBJ2-5,TRBV7-9,ASSLASETQY
once,TRBJ2-7,TRBV11-2,ASRTPGNSYEQY
-,TRBJ1-4,TRBV11-2,ASSLQGAQGEKLF
-,TRBJ2-2,TRBV11-3,ASSSTSGRATGELF
-,TRBJ2-2,TRBV7-2,ASSLVPLLAGNTGELF
-,TRBJ2-4,TRBV6-5,ASRSLRGGGNIQY
-,TRBJ2-2,TRBV29-1,SVEWWPGGTGELF
-,TRBJ2-7,TRBV29-1,SVDDGGYPYEQY
-,TRBJ2-3,TRBV7-2,ASSWGRTTDTQY
few,TRBJ2-7,TRBV9,ASSVVGSSYEQY
-,TRBJ1-2,TRBV5-4,ASSLGLGDYGYT
-,TRBJ2-1,TRBV5-1,ASSSSGTGLLTGGLREQF
-,TRBJ1-6,TRBV12-2,ASRLADRGQSYNSPLH
few,TRBJ2-3,TRBV28,ASSFFRRERADTQY
-,TRBJ2-1,TRBV24-1,ATSDQRSGSNEQF
-,TRBJ2-5,TRBV6-5,ASSRLAEHQETQY
-,TRBJ1-1,TRBV4-2,ASSHPGRNTEAF
-,TRBJ2-1,TRBV24-1,ATSDTTGSSYNEQF
-,TRBJ1-5,TRBV10-3,AISEESGAQPQH
-,TRBJ2-2,TRBV6-5,ASRLLGGYTGELF
-,TRBJ1-2,TRBV7-2,ASSWDRAYGYT